These 5 T cell receptor beta chains were all obtained from the same sample, sequenced in a study of cytomegalovirus exposure and HLA in healthy donors. The PCR contained 60 Vbeta and 13 Jbeta primers. Clones were read by immunoSEQ multiplex PCR, and TCRdb kept only the in-frame ones, dropping some. The table lists around 160,000 clones, about 71% of them singletons, with roughly 1.4% in the top ten. The sequenced sample consisted of PBMCs. The receptor source for this set is a man aged 50 or older in good health and CMV-seronegative.

This clone was counted a few times. This chain uses TRBV28 with TRBJ1-3; 8 positions agree with TRBD1. Germline V gene sequence: CDR1 MDHEN, CDR2 SYDVKM. The CDR3 covers 15 residues. The V gene end was trimmed by 6 bases and the J gene end by 5 bases; junction bases not matched to a gene: 9. CDR3: CASRSGQGVRNTIYF. The DNA of the CDR3 is TGTGCCAGCAGAAGTGGACAGGGTGTTCGAAACACCATATATTTT.

This chain connects TRBV19 to TRBJ2-2, with 7 bases aligning to TRBD1. Germline CDR1 reads LNHDA; CDR2 reads SQIVND (reference sequence). With V trimmed by 11 bases and J by 1 base, 7 bases remained unmatched. The CDR3 length is 14 residues. The CDR3: CAATGDVNTGELFF. The CDR3 nucleotides are TGTGCCGCCACAGGGGATGTGAACACCGGGGAGCTGTTTTTT.

The genes are TRBV18 and TRBJ2-1; D is undetermined. The CDR3 length is 13 residues. V shed 0 bases and J shed 3 bases, with 3 bases lying between them. Germline V gene data show CDR1 as KGHSH and CDR2 as LQKENI. The CDR3 is CASSPPVYNEQFF. The CDR3 DNA reads as TGTGCCAGCTCACCACCCGTCTACAATGAGCAGTTCTTC.

The chain links TRBV25-1 to TRBJ2-7, with 8 bases aligning to TRBD2. After removal of 9 bases from V and 0 bases from J, the junction contained 10 bases not matched to a gene. The length of the CDR3 is 15 residues. Germline V gene data show CDR1 as MGHDK and CDR2 as SYGVNS. The chain's CDR3 is CASTGGGGSSYEQYF. DNA for the CDR3: TGTGCCAGTACCGGCGGCGGGGGGAGCTCCTACGAGCAGTACTTC.

This clone was counted only a few times. The CDR3 loop is CASSDTTLGVETQYF. In nucleotides, the CDR3 is TGTGCCAGCAGTGATACCACTCTAGGAGTTGAGACCCAGTACTTC. The chain recombines TRBV6-1 with TRBJ2-5; D is undetermined. V was trimmed by 3 bases and J by 5 bases, leaving 16 bases between them. CDR1 and CDR2 (germline): MNHNS, SASEGT. This CDR3 has 15 residues.